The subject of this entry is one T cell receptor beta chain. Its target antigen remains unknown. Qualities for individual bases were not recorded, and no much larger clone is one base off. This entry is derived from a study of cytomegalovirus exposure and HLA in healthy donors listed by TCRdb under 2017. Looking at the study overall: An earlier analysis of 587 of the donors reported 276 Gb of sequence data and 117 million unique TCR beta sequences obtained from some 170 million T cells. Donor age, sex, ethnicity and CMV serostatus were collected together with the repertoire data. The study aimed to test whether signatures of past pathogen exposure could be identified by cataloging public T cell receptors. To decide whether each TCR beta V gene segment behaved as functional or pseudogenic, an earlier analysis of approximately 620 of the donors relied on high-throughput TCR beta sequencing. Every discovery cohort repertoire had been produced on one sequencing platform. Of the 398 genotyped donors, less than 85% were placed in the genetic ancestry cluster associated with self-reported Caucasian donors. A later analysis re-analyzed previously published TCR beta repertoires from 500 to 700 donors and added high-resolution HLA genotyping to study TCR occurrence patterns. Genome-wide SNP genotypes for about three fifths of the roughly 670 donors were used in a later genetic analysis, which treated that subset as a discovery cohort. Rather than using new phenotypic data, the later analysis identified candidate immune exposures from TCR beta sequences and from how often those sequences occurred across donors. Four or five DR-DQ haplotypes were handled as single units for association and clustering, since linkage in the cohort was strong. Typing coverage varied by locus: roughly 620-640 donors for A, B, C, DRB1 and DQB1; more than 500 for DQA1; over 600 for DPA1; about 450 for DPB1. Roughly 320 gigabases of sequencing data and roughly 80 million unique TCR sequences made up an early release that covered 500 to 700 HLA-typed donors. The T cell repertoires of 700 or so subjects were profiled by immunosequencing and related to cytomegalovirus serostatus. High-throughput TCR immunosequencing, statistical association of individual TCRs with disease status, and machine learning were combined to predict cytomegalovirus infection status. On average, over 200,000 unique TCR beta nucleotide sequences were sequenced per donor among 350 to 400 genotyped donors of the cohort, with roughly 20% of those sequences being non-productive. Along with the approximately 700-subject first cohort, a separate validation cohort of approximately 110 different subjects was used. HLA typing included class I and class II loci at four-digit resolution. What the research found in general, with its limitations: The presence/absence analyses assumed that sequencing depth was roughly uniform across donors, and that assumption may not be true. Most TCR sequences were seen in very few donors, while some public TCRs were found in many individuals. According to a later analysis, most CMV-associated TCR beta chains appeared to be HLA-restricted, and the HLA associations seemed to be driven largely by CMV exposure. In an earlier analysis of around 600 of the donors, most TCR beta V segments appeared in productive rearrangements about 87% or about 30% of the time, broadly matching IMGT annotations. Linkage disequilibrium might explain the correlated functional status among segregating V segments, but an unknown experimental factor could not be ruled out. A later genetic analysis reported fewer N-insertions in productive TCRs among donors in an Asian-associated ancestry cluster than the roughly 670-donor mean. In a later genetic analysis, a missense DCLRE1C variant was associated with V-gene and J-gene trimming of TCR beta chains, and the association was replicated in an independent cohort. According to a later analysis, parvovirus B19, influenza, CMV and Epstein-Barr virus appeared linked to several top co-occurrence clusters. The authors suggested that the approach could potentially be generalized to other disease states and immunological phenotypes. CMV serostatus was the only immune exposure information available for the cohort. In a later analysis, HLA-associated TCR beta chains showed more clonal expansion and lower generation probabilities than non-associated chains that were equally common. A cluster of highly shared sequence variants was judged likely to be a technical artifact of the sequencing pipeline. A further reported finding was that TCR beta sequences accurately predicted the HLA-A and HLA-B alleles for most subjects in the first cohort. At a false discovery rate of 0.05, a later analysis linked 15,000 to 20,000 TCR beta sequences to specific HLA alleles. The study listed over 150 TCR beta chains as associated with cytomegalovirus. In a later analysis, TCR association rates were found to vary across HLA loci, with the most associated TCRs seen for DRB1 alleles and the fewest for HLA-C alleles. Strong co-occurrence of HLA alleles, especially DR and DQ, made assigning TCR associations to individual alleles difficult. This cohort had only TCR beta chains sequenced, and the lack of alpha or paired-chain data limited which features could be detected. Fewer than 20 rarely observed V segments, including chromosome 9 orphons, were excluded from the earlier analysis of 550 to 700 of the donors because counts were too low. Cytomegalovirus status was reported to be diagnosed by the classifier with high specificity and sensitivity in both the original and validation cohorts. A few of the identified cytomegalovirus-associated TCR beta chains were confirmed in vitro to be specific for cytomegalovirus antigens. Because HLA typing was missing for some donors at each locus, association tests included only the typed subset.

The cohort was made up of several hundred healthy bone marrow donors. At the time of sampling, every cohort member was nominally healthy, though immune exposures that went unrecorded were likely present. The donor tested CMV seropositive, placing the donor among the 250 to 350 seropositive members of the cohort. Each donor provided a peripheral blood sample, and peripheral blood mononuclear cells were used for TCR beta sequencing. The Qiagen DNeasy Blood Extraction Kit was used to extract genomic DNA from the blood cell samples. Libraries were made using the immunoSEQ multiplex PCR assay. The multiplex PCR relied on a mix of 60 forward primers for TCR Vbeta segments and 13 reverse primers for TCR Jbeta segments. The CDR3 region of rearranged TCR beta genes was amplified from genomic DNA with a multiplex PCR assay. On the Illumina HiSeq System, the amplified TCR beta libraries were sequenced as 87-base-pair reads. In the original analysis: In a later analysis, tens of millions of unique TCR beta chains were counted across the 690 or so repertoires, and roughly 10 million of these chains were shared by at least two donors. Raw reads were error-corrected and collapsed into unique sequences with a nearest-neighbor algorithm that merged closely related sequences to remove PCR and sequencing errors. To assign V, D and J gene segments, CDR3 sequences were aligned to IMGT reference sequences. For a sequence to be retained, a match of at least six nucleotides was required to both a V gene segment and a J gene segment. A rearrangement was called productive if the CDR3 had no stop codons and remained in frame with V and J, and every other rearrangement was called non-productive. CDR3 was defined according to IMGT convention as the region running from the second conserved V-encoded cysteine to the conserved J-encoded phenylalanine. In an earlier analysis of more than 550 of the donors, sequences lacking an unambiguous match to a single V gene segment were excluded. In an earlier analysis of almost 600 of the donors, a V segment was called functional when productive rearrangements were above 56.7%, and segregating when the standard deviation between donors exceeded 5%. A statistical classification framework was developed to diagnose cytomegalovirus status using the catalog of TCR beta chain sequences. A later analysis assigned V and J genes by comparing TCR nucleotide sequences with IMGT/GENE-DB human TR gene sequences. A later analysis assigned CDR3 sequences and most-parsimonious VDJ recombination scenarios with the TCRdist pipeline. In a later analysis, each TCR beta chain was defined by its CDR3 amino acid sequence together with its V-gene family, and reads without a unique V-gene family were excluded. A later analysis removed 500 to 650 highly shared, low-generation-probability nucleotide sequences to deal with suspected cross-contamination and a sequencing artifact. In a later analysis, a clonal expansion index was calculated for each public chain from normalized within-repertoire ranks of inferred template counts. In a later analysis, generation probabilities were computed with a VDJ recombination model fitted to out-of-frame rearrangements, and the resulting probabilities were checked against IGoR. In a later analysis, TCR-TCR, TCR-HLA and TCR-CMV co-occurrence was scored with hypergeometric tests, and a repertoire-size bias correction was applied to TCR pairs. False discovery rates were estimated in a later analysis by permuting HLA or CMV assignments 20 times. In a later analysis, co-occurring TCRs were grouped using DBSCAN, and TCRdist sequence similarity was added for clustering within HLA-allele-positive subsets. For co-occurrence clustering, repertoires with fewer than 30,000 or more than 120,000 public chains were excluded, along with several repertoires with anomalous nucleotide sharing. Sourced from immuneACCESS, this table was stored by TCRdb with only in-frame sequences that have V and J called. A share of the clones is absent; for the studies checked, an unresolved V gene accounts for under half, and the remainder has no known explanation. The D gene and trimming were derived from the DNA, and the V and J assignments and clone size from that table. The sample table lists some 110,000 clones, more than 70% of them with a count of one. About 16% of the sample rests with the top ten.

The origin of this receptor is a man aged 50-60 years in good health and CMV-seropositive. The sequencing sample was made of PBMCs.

DNA sequence: TGTGCCATCAGTGAACAGCCGAACACCGGGGAGCTGTTTTTT. Translated, it reads CAISEQPNTGELFF. The chain uses TRBV10-3 and TRBJ2-2; no D segment can be confidently identified. V loses 3 bases of germline sequence and J loses 0 bases, and the interval between the two ends is 5 bases. CDR1 is given as ENHRY and CDR2 as SYGVKD, both from the germline V gene. The CDR3 runs 14 amino acids, cysteine and phenylalanine included. Only the CDR3 region is kept as DNA, spanning 42 bases read in frame from base 1.